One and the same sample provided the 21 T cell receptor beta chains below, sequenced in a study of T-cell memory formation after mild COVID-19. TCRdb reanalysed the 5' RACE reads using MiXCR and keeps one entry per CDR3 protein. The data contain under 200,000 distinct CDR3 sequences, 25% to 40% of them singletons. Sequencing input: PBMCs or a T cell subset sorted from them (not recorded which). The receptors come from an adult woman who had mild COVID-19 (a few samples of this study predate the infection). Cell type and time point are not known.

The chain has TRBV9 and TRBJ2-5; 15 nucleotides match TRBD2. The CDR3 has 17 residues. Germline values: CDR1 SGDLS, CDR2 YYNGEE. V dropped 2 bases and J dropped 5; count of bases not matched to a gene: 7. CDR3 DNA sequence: TGTGCCAGCAGCGTCGGACTAGCGGGAGGGCCTGGGGAGACCCAGTACTTC. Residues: CASSVGLAGGPGETQYF. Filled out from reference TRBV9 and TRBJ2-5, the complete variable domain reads DSGVTQTPKHLITATGQRVTLRCSPRSGDLSVYWYQQSLDQGLQFLIQYYNGEERAKGNILERFSAQQFPDLHSELNLSSLELGDSALYFCASSVGLAGGPGETQYFGPGTRLLVL.

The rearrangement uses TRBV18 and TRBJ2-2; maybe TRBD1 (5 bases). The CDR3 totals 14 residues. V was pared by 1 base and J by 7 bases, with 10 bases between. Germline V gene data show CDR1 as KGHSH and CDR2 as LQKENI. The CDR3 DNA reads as TGTGCCAGCTCACCACAGGGGAAGTTCGGGGAGCTGTTTTTT. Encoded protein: CASSPQGKFGELFF.

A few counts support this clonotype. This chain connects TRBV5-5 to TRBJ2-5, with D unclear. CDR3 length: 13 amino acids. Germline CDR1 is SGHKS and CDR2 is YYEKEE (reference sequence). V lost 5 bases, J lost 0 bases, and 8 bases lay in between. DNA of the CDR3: TGTGCCAGCAGGAAGGGCAACCAAGAGACCCAGTACTTC. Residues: CASRKGNQETQYF.

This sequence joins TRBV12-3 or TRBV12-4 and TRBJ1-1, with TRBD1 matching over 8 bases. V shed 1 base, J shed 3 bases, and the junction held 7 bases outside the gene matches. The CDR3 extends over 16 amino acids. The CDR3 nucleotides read TGTGCCAGCAGTTTAGTCCCACAGGGGGTGGACACTGAAGCTTTCTTT. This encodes CASSLVPQGVDTEAFF.

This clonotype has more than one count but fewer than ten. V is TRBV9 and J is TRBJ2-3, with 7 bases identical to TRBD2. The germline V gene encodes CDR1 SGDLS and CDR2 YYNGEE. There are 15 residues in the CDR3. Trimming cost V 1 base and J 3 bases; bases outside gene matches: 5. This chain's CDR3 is CASSVNGRSTDTQYF. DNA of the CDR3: TGTGCCAGCAGCGTAAACGGGAGGTCAACAGATACGCAGTATTTT.

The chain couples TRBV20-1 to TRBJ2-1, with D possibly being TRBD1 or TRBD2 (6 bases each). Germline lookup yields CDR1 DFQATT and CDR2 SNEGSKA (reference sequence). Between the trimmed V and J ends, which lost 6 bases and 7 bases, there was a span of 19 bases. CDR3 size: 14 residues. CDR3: CSAPEKGGRNEQFF. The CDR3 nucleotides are TGCAGTGCCCCTGAGAAGGGGGGCCGAAATGAGCAGTTCTTC.

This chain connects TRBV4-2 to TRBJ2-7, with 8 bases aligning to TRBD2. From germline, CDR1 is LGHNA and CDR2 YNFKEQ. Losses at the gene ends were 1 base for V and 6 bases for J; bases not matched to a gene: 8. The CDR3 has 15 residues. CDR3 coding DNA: TGTGCCAGCAGCCAAGTGACGGGGGGGATAGGCGAGCAGTACTTC. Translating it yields CASSQVTGGIGEQYF.

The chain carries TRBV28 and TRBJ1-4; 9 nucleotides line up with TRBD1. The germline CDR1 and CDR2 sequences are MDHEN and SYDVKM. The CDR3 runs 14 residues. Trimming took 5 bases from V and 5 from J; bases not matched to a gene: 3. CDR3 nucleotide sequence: TGTGCCAGCAGTACAGGGGGCGGGAATGAAAAACTGTTTTTT. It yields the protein CASSTGGGNEKLFF. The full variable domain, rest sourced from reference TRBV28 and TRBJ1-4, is DVKVTQSSRYLVKRTGEKVFLECVQDMDHENMFWYRQDPGLGLRLIYFSYDVKMKEKGDIPEGYSVSREKKERFSLILESASTNQTSMYLCASSTGGGNEKLFFGSGTQLSVL.

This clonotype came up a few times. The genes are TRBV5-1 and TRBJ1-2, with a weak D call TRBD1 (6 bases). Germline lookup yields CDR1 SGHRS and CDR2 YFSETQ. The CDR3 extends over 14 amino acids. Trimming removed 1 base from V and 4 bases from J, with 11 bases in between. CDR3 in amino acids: CASSLQGGLYGYTF. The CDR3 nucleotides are TGCGCCAGCAGCTTGCAAGGGGGGCTCTATGGCTACACCTTC.

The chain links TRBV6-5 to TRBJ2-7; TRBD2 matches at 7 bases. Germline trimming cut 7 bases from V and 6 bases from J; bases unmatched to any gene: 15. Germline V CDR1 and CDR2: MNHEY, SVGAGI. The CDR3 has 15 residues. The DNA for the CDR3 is TGTGCCAGCATGGGGCTAGTCGGGGGAGGGGCCGAGCAGTACTTC. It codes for CASMGLVGGGAEQYF.

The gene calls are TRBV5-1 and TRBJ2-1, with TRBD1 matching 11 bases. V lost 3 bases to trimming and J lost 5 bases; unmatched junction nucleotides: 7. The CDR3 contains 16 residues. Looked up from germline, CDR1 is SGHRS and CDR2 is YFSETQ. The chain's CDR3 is CASSWTGGRSDNEQFF. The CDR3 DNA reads TGCGCCAGCAGCTGGACAGGGGGCCGATCCGACAATGAGCAGTTCTTC.

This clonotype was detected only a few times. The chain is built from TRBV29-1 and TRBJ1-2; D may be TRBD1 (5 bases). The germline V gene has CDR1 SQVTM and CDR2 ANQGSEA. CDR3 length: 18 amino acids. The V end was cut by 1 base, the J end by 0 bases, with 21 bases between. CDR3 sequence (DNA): TGCAGCGTTGAAGCGACAGCGACCGAAACGATAGCTAACTATGGCTACACCTTC. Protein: CSVEATATETIANYGYTF. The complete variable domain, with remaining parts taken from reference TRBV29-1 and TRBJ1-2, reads SAVISQKPSRDICQRGTSLTIQCQVDSQVTMMFWYRQQPGQSLTLIATANQGSEATYESGFVIDKFPISRPNLTFSTLTVSNMSPEDSSIYLCSVEATATETIANYGYTFGSGTRLTVV.

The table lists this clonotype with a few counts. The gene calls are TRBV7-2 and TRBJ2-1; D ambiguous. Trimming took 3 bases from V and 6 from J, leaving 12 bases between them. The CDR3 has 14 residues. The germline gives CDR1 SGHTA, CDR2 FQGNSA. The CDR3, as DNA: TGTGCCAGCAGCTTCGGATCTAACGTCAATGAGCAGTTCTTC. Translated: CASSFGSNVNEQFF.

The CDR3 reads CASSLVHPQETQYF. The CDR3 DNA follows: TGTGCCAGCAGCTTGGTGCACCCGCAGGAGACCCAGTACTTC. The chain is built from TRBV5-6 and TRBJ2-5; D call uncertain. The V end was cut by 0 bases, the J end by 5 bases, with 11 bases between. This CDR3 comprises 14 residues. Germline V gives CDR1 SGHDT, CDR2 YYEEEE. Together with reference TRBV5-6 and TRBJ2-5, the CDR3 gives the full variable domain: DAGVTQSPTHLIKTRGQQVTLRCSPKSGHDTVSWYQQALGQGPQFIFQYYEEEERQRGNFPDRFSGHQFPNYSSELNVNALLLGDSALYLCASSLVHPQETQYFGPGTRLLVL.

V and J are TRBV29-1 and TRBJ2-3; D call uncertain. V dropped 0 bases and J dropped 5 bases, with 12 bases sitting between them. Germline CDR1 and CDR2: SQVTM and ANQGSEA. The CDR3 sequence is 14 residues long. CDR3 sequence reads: CSVEDGGYRDTQYF. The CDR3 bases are TGCAGCGTTGAAGATGGTGGCTACCGAGATACGCAGTATTTT.

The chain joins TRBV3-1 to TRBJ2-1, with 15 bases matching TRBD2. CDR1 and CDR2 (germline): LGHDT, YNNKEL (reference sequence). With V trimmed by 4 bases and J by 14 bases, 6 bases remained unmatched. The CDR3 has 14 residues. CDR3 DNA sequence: TGTGCCAGCAGCCCGGGACTAGCGGGAGGACTAGAGTTCTTC. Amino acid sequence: CASSPGLAGGLEFF.

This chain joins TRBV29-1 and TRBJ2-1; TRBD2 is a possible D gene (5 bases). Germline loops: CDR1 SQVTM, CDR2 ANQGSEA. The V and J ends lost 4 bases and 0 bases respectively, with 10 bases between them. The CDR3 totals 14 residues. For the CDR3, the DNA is TGCAGCGTTGTTGGGGAGAGCTCCTACAATGAGCAGTTCTTC. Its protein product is CSVVGESSYNEQFF.

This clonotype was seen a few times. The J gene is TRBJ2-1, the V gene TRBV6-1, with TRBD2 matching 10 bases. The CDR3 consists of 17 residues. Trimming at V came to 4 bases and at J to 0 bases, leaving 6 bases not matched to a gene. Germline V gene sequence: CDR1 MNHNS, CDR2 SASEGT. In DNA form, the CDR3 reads TGTGCCAGCAGTGCAACTAGCGGGGCGGCCTCCTACAATGAGCAGTTCTTC. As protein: CASSATSGAASYNEQFF.

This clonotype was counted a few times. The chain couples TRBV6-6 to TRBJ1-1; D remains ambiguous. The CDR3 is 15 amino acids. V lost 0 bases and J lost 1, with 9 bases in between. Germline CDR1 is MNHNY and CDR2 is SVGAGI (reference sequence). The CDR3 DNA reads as TGTGCCAGCAGTTACTCGACGGGAAAGAACACTGAAGCTTTCTTT. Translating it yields CASSYSTGKNTEAFF.

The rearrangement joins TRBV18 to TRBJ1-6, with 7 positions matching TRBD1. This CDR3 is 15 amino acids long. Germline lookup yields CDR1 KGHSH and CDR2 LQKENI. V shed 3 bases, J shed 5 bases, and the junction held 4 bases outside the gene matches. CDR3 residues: CASSPGTANNSPLHF. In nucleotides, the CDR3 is TGTGCCAGCTCACCCGGGACAGCGAATAATTCACCCCTCCACTTT.

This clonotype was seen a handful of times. The CDR3 loop is CASSAEQGNEQFF. The CDR3 region has the DNA TGTGCCAGCAGCGCGGAACAGGGCAATGAGCAGTTCTTC. V and J are TRBV9 and TRBJ2-1; perhaps TRBD1 as D (6 bases). Germline CDR1 is SGDLS and CDR2 is YYNGEE. The CDR3 runs to 13 residues. The V and J ends lost 3 bases and 6 bases respectively, with 10 bases between them.